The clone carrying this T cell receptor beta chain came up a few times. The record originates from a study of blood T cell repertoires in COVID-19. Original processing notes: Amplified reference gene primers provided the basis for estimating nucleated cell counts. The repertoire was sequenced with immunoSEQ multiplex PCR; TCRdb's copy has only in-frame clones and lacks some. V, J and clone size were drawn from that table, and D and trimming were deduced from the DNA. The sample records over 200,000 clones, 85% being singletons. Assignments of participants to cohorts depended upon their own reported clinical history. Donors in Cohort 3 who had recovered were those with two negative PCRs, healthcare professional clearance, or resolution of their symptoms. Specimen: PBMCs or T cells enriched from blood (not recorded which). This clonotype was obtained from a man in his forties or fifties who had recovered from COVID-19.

CDR3: CASSQVAGESYEQYF. DNA for the CDR3: TGCGCCAGCAGCCAAGTTGCAGGGGAATCTTACGAGCAGTACTTC. The chain is built from TRBV4-1 and TRBJ2-7; tentatively, D is TRBD1 (6 bases). With 1 base removed from V and 4 bases from J, the gap between germline ends came to 14 bases. The CDR3 is 15 amino acids. Germline V gene lookup returns CDR1 MGHRA and CDR2 YSYEKL.